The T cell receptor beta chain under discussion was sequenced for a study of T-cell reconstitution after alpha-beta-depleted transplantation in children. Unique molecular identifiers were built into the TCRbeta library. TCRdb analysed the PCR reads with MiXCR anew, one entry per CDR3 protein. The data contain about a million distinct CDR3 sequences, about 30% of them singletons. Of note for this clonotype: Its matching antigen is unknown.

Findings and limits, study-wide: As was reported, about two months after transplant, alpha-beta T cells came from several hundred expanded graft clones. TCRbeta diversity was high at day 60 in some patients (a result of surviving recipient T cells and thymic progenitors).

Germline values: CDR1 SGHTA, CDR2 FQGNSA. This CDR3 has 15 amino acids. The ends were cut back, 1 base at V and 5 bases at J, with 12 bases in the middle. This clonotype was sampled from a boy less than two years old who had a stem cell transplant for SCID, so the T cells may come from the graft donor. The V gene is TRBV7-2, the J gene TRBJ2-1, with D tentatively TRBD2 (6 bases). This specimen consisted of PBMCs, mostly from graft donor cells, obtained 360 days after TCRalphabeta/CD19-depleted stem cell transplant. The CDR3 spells CASSLVGGTDNEQFF. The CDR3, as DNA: TGTGCCAGCAGCTTAGTGGGGGGAACCGACAATGAGCAGTTCTTC. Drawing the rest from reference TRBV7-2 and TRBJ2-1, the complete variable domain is GAGVSQSPSNKVTEKGKDVELRCDPISGHTALYWYRQSLGQGLEFLIYFQGNSAPDKSGLPSDRFSAERTGGSVSTLTIQRTQQEDSAVYLCASSLVGGTDNEQFFGPGTRLTVL.